These T cell receptor beta chains were read from a single sample in a study of blood T cell repertoires in COVID-19. Repertoires were generated with immunoSEQ multiplex PCR, while TCRdb's copy carries only in-frame clones and drops some. The sample includes about 120,000 clones, roughly 87% of them seen just once. The sample consisted of peripheral blood. These receptors originate from a woman of 80 years or more with acute or convalescent COVID-19. Each CDR3 is given with its conserved first and last residue. D genes are given only for firm matches. Where a row states a size, it is once, few, many or the class of an expanded clone; other rows omit it.

v_gene	len	j_gene	abundance	d_gene	CDR3aa	CDR3nt
TRBV7-9	12	TRBJ1-2	NA	NA	CASSWGANGYTF	TGTGCCAGCAGCTGGGGAGCCAATGGCTACACCTTC
TRBV5-4	15	TRBJ1-6	NA	TRBD1	CASSIDQGAGSPLHF	TGTGCCAGCAGCATCGACCAGGGGGCAGGTTCACCCCTCCACTTT
TRBV19	14	TRBJ1-6	NA	TRBD1	CASTFTGQYSPLHF	TGTGCCAGTACCTTTACGGGACAGTATTCACCCCTCCACTTT
TRBV3-1/TRBV3-2	15	TRBJ1-2	NA	TRBD1	CASSHLWTGIYGYTF	TGTGCCAGCAGCCACTTATGGACAGGGATTTATGGCTACACCTTC
TRBV7-2	13	TRBJ1-5	NA	NA	CASSYRGNQPQHF	TGTGCCAGCAGCTACAGGGGCAATCAGCCCCAGCATTTT
TRBV4-1	16	TRBJ1-5	NA	NA	CASSQLDSLYHQPQHF	TGCGCCAGCAGCCAACTGGACAGTCTTTATCATCAGCCCCAGCATTTT
TRBV6-5	14	TRBJ1-2	once	NA	CATGRGWSDYGYTF	TGTGCCACAGGACGAGGGTGGTCGGACTATGGCTACACCTTC
TRBV3-1/TRBV3-2	15	TRBJ2-1	NA	TRBD2	CASSQDRVTSGEQFF	TGTGCCAGCAGCCAAGACAGGGTGACTAGCGGCGAGCAGTTCTTC
TRBV28	16	TRBJ1-5	NA	NA	CASAMGGVPSNQPQHF	TGTGCCAGCGCAATGGGGGGGGTTCCTAGCAATCAGCCCCAGCATTTT
TRBV5-1	16	TRBJ2-1	NA	TRBD2	CASSQGLAGGLDEQFF	TGCGCCAGCAGCCAAGGACTAGCGGGGGGGTTGGATGAGCAGTTCTTC
TRBV5-1	13	TRBJ1-1	NA	NA	CASSLNKGQRAFF	TGCGCCAGCAGCTTAAACAAAGGACAGAGAGCTTTCTTT
TRBV28	14	TRBJ1-2	NA	NA	CASRPSGQIYGYTF	TGTGCCAGCAGGCCCTCTGGGCAGATCTATGGCTACACCTTC
TRBV18	16	TRBJ1-5	once	NA	CASSPAAGYSNQPQHF	TGTGCCAGCTCACCAGCCGCAGGGTATAGCAATCAGCCCCAGCATTTT
TRBV28	16	TRBJ1-4	once	TRBD1	CASSPGQGRGEEKLFF	TGTGCCAGCAGTCCCGGACAGGGGAGGGGGGAGGAAAAACTGTTTTTT
TRBV11-3	13	TRBJ2-2	few	NA	CASHLTATGELFF	TGTGCCAGCCATTTGACAGCTACCGGGGAGCTGTTTTTT
TRBV7-8	16	TRBJ2-2	NA	TRBD1	CASSLQRVRGPGELFF	TGTGCCAGCAGCCTACAAAGGGTCAGGGGGCCCGGGGAGCTGTTTTTT
TRBV5-1	16	TRBJ1-1	NA	NA	CASSSHHGTSGTEAFF	TGCGCCAGCAGCTCTCACCATGGGACATCGGGGACTGAAGCTTTCTTT
TRBV6-5	13	TRBJ1-2	NA	NA	CASTPGMNYGYTF	TGTGCCAGCACCCCAGGGATGAACTATGGCTACACCTTC
TRBV4-2	15	TRBJ2-5	NA	NA	CASSQGRDWKETQYF	TGTGCCAGCAGCCAAGGCCGGGACTGGAAAGAGACCCAGTACTTC
TRBV5-1	11	TRBJ1-1	few	NA	CASNGGNEAFF	TGCGCCAGCAATGGCGGTAATGAAGCTTTCTTT
TRBV27	17	TRBJ1-5	NA	NA	CASSLSGGKGGNQPQHF	TGTGCCAGCAGTTTATCGGGAGGGAAGGGTGGCAATCAGCCCCAGCATTTT
TRBV7-6	12	TRBJ2-5	NA	NA	CASSAGMETQYF	TGTGCCAGCAGTGCAGGGATGGAGACCCAGTACTTC
TRBV18	15	TRBJ1-3	NA	TRBD1	CASSTRQGAGNTIYF	TGTGCCAGCTCAACACGTCAGGGGGCTGGAAACACCATATATTTT
TRBV12-3/TRBV12-4	13	TRBJ1-2	NA	TRBD1	CASSFGRGQGYTF	TGTGCCAGCAGTTTCGGCAGGGGGCAGGGCTACACCTTC
TRBV7-2	14	TRBJ1-3	NA	TRBD1	CASSQDRATDTIYF	TGTGCCAGCAGCCAGGACAGGGCTACGGACACCATATATTTT
TRBV5-6	14	TRBJ1-2	NA	NA	CASSLGQGSYGYTF	TGTGCCAGCAGCTTGGGGCAGGGCAGCTATGGCTACACCTTC
TRBV7-3	14	TRBJ2-5	NA	NA	CASSFTTVEGTQYF	TGTGCCAGCAGCTTTACCACAGTAGAGGGGACCCAGTACTTC
TRBV12-3/TRBV12-4	13	TRBJ1-6	NA	NA	CASSGSSSSPLHF	TGTGCCAGCAGCGGGAGTTCGAGTTCACCCCTCCACTTT
TRBV19	17	TRBJ2-1	NA	TRBD1	CASSIVSGTGRFNEQFF	TGTGCCAGTAGTATAGTATCCGGGACAGGGCGGTTCAATGAGCAGTTCTTC
TRBV19	13	TRBJ2-6	NA	NA	CASSIAGANVLTF	TGTGCCAGTAGTATCGCTGGGGCCAACGTCCTGACTTTC
TRBV10-2	14	TRBJ2-4	NA	TRBD1	CASSAGGTKNIQYF	TGCGCCAGCAGTGCAGGGGGTACCAAAAACATTCAGTACTTC
TRBV7-2	16	TRBJ1-5	NA	TRBD1	CASSLAAGQIYQPQHF	TGTGCCAGCAGCTTGGCCGCGGGACAGATATATCAGCCCCAGCATTTT
TRBV6-6	15	TRBJ1-5	NA	NA	CASSSIPGQLQPQHF	TGTGCCAGCAGTTCTATACCGGGACAACTTCAGCCCCAGCATTTT
TRBV6-5	14	TRBJ2-5	NA	NA	CASRSLGGQETQYF	TGTGCCAGCAGATCACTAGGGGGACAAGAGACCCAGTACTTC
TRBV10-1	15	TRBJ1-3	NA	NA	CATPTGSSAGNTIYF	TGCGCCACACCGACGGGGTCTTCAGCTGGAAACACCATATATTTT
TRBV28	13	TRBJ1-1	NA	NA	CASSFSVNTEAFF	TGTGCCAGCAGTTTTTCGGTGAACACTGAAGCTTTCTTT
TRBV4-1	15	TRBJ1-2	once	TRBD1	CASSQGTGDLYGYTF	TGCGCCAGCAGCCAAGGTACAGGGGACCTCTATGGCTACACCTTC
TRBV5-1	16	TRBJ1-4	NA	NA	CASSRQGVVENEELFF	TGCGCCAGCAGCAGACAAGGGGTGGTTGAGAATGAAGAACTGTTTTTT
TRBV19	12	TRBJ1-1	NA	NA	CASMLSNTEAFF	TGTGCCAGTATGTTATCGAACACTGAAGCTTTCTTT
TRBV9	14	TRBJ1-1	NA	NA	CASSVAGFGTEAFF	TGTGCCAGCAGCGTTGCAGGGTTCGGCACTGAAGCTTTCTTT
TRBV7-9	17	TRBJ1-6	NA	TRBD1	CASSLGGERGRYSPLHF	TGTGCCAGCAGCTTAGGAGGTGAGAGGGGGCGGTATTCACCCCTCCACTTT
TRBV12-3/TRBV12-4	12	TRBJ1-1	NA	NA	CASRMEGTEAFF	TGTGCCAGCAGAATGGAGGGCACTGAAGCTTTCTTT
TRBV19	15	TRBJ1-2	NA	NA	CASGSQIGVNYGYTF	TGTGCCAGCGGGTCACAGATCGGGGTAAACTATGGCTACACCTTC
TRBV19	13	TRBJ1-4	once	NA	CASSGLPAEKLFF	TGTGCCAGTAGTGGACTGCCGGCTGAAAAACTGTTTTTT
TRBV3-1/TRBV3-2	20	TRBJ2-2	NA	TRBD1	CASSQDIGWGTGGNTGELFF	TGTGCCAGCAGCCAAGATATAGGGTGGGGGACAGGAGGGAACACCGGGGAGCTGTTTTTT
TRBV7-9	13	TRBJ2-1	NA	TRBD2	CASSLGGSGGGFF	TGTGCCAGCAGCTTAGGTGGAAGCGGGGGCGGGTTCTTC
TRBV23-1	14	TRBJ1-5	once	TRBD1	CASRIGQGHQPQHF	TGCGCCAGCAGGATCGGACAGGGCCATCAGCCCCAGCATTTT
TRBV29-1	15	TRBJ2-2	NA	NA	CSVPPGGGWTGELFF	TGCAGCGTCCCCCCGGGTGGGGGGTGGACCGGGGAGCTGTTTTTT
TRBV10-3	16	TRBJ1-3	NA	NA	CAISDRVQRGGNTIYF	TGTGCCATCAGTGACCGGGTACAACGAGGGGGAAACACCATATATTTT
TRBV7-2	13	TRBJ1-4	NA	NA	CASSLVAAGTLFF	TGTGCCAGCAGCTTAGTTGCAGCAGGTACACTGTTTTTT
TRBV20-1	11	TRBJ1-1	NA	NA	CSARDLSFSFF	TGCAGTGCTAGAGATCTGAGTTTTTCCTTCTTT
TRBV7-9	15	TRBJ2-7	NA	TRBD1	CASTLTGSQTYEQYF	TGTGCCAGCACCTTGACAGGGAGCCAAACCTACGAGCAGTACTTC
TRBV2	14	TRBJ2-7	NA	NA	CASSGRRGPYEQYF	TGTGCCAGCAGTGGCAGGCGGGGACCCTACGAGCAGTACTTC
TRBV18	13	TRBJ1-2	NA	TRBD1	CASLQGSEDLYTF	TGTGCCAGCTTACAGGGGAGTGAAGATCTCTACACCTTC
TRBV11-2	16	TRBJ1-6	few	TRBD1	CASSLGPTGGYSPLHF	TGTGCCAGCAGCTTAGGACCGACAGGGGGGTATTCACCCCTCCACTTT